Listed below are T cell receptor beta chains from one sample, sequenced in a study of T cells in Graves' hyperthyroidism and ophthalmopathy. Via MiXCR, TCRdb re-called the multiplex PCR reads, giving one row per CDR3 protein. The sample lists over 500,000 distinct CDR3 sequences, approximately 14% occurring once. Source material: blood. These receptor sequences come from a woman aged 40 to 50 with Graves' hyperthyroidism. The CDR3 runs from the conserved cysteine through the conserved F or W. Fields, in order: J gene, V gene, clone size, D gene, CDR3 protein, CDR3 DNA. D genes are given only for firm matches. Clone size is given for some rows only: seen once, a few or many times, or a class if the clone is expanded.

>TRBJ2-1|TRBV19|NA|NA
CASSIIKGSYNEQFF
TGTGCCAGTAGTATTATTAAGGGCTCCTACAATGAGCAGTTCTTC
>TRBJ1-1|TRBV30|many|NA
CAWSGRGDSLLNTEAFF
TGTGCCTGGAGTGGGAGAGGGGATAGCCTTTTGAACACTGAAGCTTTCTTT
>TRBJ2-1|TRBV30|NA|NA
CASRTGAEFYNEQFF
TGTGCTTCTAGGACTGGAGCGGAGTTTTACAATGAGCAGTTCTTC
>TRBJ1-6|TRBV28|many|NA
CASSPDSNSPLHF
TGTGCCAGCAGTCCGGACAGTAATTCACCCCTCCACTTT
>TRBJ1-5|TRBV18|many|NA
CASSLRRDSNQPQHF
TGTGCCAGCTCACTTAGACGGGACAGCAATCAGCCCCAGCATTTT
>TRBJ2-7|TRBV20-1|many|NA
CSARGVLQASEQYF
TGCAGTGCTAGAGGGGTCCTCCAGGCTTCCGAGCAGTACTTC
>TRBJ2-2|TRBV12-3/TRBV12-4|NA|NA
CASSLRGTITGELFF
TGTGCCAGCAGCCTACGCGGGACGATAACCGGGGAGCTGTTTTTT
>TRBJ2-5|TRBV9|NA|NA
CASSVDSQGGVETQYF
TGTGCCAGCAGCGTAGATTCCCAGGGGGGAGTGGAGACCCAGTACTTC
>TRBJ2-2|TRBV28|many|TRBD1
CASSFQGAHNTGELFF
TGTGCCAGCAGTTTTCAGGGGGCGCATAACACCGGGGAGCTGTTTTTT
>TRBJ2-3|TRBV28|many|TRBD2
CASSPRFLAGADTQYF
TGTGCCAGCAGTCCACGTTTTTTAGCGGGAGCAGATACGCAGTATTTT
>TRBJ2-5|TRBV6-1|many|NA
CASSERAGQETQYF
TGTGCCAGCAGTGAAAGGGCAGGTCAAGAGACCCAGTACTTC
>TRBJ1-6|TRBV6-1|many|TRBD1
CASRTGSFAIYNSPLHF
TGTGCGTCAAGGACAGGGAGTTTTGCGATCTATAATTCACCCCTCCACTTT
>TRBJ2-7|TRBV27|many|TRBD2
CASSTRTSGTPYEQYF
TGTGCCAGCAGTACCCGGACTAGCGGGACCCCCTACGAGCAGTACTTC
>TRBJ2-7|TRBV28|many|NA
CASSPNKGEQYF
TGTGCCAGCAGTCCGAACAAGGGCGAGCAGTACTTC
>TRBJ2-2|TRBV9|NA|TRBD2
CASSAPKSAGDTGELFF
TGTGCCAGCAGCGCCCCCAAGAGCGCGGGAGACACCGGGGAGCTGTTTTTT
>TRBJ1-3|TRBV3-1|many|TRBD1
CASSPTGTVDTIYF
TGTGCCAGCAGCCCGACAGGGACTGTGGACACCATATATTTT
>TRBJ1-1|TRBV27|many|NA
CASSLGPDISAFF
TGTGCCAGCAGTTTGGGTCCCGACATAAGTGCTTTCTTT
>TRBJ2-1|TRBV6-1|many|TRBD2
CASSESGLAGGGMGYNEQFF
TGTGCCAGCAGTGAATCCGGACTAGCGGGAGGGGGCATGGGCTACAATGAGCAGTTCTTC
>TRBJ2-1|TRBV7-3|NA|TRBD2
CASSLALAGSNEQFF
TGTGCCAGCAGCTTAGCACTAGCGGGATCCAATGAGCAGTTCTTC
>TRBJ2-7|TRBV25-1|NA|NA
CASGPGLSSYEQYF
TGTGCCAGTGGACCGGGACTCAGCTCCTACGAGCAGTACTTC
>TRBJ1-5|TRBV28|few|NA
CASSLYQGYSNQPQHF
TGTGCCAGCAGTTTATATCAGGGTTATAGCAATCAGCCCCAGCATTTT
>TRBJ2-5|TRBV7-9|many|TRBD2
CASSEAGRREETQYF
TGTGCCAGCAGCGAAGCCGGGAGGCGGGAAGAGACCCAGTACTTC
>TRBJ1-1|TRBV24-1|NA|TRBD1
CATRAPGQANTEAFF
TGTGCCACCAGGGCACCGGGACAGGCGAACACTGAAGCTTTCTTT
>TRBJ2-1|TRBV2|many|NA
CASRPLPEQFF
TGTGCCAGCAGACCACTACCGGAGCAGTTCTTC
>TRBJ1-1|TRBV29-1|few|NA
CSGGTYGGTEAFF
TGCAGCGGCGGGACGTACGGCGGCACTGAAGCTTTCTTT
>TRBJ1-1|TRBV16|few|TRBD1
CASSQGTGKNTEAFF
TGTGCCAGCAGCCAAGGGACAGGGAAAAACACTGAAGCTTTCTTT
>TRBJ2-3|TRBV20-1|NA|TRBD2
CSAFSGRANLDTQYF
TGCAGTGCTTTTAGCGGGAGGGCCAATTTAGATACGCAGTATTTT
>TRBJ1-4|TRBV5-6|many|NA
CASSLRQGGEKLFF
TGTGCCAGCAGTTTAAGGCAGGGCGGTGAAAAACTGTTTTTT
>TRBJ2-3|TRBV28|many|TRBD2
CASIERAGGATDTQYF
TGTGCCAGCATAGAACGAGCGGGAGGGGCCACAGATACGCAGTATTTT
>TRBJ2-7|TRBV29-1|many|TRBD2
CSVARTRSDEQYF
TGCAGCGTTGCAAGGACTAGATCTGACGAGCAGTACTTC
>TRBJ2-1|TRBV6-4|NA|NA
CASSDSGGTSYNEQFF
TGTGCCAGCAGTGACTCGGGTGGGACCTCCTACAATGAGCAGTTCTTC
>TRBJ2-7|TRBV28|many|NA
CASSLVVSLVWEQYF
TGTGCCAGCAGTTTGGTGGTCTCCTTGGTCTGGGAGCAGTACTTC
>TRBJ2-3|TRBV5-6|few|TRBD2
CASSFGFGLAETRDTQYF
TGTGCCAGCAGCTTCGGTTTCGGCCTAGCGGAAACGCGGGATACGCAGTATTTT
>TRBJ2-1|TRBV7-9|NA|TRBD2
CASSPPSAGGPTYNEQFF
TGTGCCAGCAGCCCCCCGTCGGCGGGAGGGCCCACCTACAATGAGCAGTTCTTC
>TRBJ2-1|TRBV7-3|many|NA
CASSLQRVSYNEQFF
TGTGCCAGCAGCTTACAACGGGTCTCCTACAATGAGCAGTTCTTC
>TRBJ1-3|TRBV12-3/TRBV12-4|many|NA
CASSSRQTFSGNTIYF
TGTGCCAGCAGTTCCCGACAGACCTTCTCTGGAAACACCATATATTTT
>TRBJ2-3|TRBV19|NA|TRBD2
CASSPRLAGEVDTQYF
TGTGCCAGTAGTCCCAGACTAGCGGGAGAGGTAGATACGCAGTATTTT
>TRBJ2-7|TRBV5-1|many|TRBD1
CASSSGQGSYEQYF
TGTGCCAGCAGTTCGGGACAGGGATCCTACGAGCAGTACTTC
>TRBJ1-1|TRBV5-1|many|NA
CASSLLGLTEAFF
TGCGCCAGCAGCTTGCTGGGGTTGACTGAAGCTTTCTTT
>TRBJ2-5|TRBV3-1|few|NA
CASSQDIQRKYF
TGTGCCAGCAGCCAAGATATTCAGCGAAAGTACTTC
>TRBJ2-1|TRBV5-5|few|TRBD1
CASSPGDRGIYNEQFF
TGTGCCAGCAGCCCGGGGGACAGGGGGATCTACAATGAGCAGTTCTTC
>TRBJ1-5|TRBV15|few|TRBD1
CATGDRGFNQPQHF
TGTGCCACCGGGGACAGGGGGTTTAATCAGCCCCAGCATTTT
>TRBJ1-1|TRBV15|few|NA
CATSRESTVHTEAFF
TGTGCCACCAGCAGAGAGTCGACAGTTCACACTGAAGCTTTCTTT
>TRBJ1-2|TRBV6-1|NA|NA
CASSEQVAAGYTF
TGTGCCAGCAGTGAACAGGTGGCTGCTGGCTACACCTTC
>TRBJ2-2|TRBV14|NA|NA
CASSTQLVTGELFF
TGTGCCAGCAGCACTCAACTAGTAACCGGGGAGCTGTTTTTT
>TRBJ2-2|TRBV19|few|NA
CASSPDSAYTGELFF
TGTGCCAGTAGTCCCGACAGCGCCTACACCGGGGAGCTGTTTTTT
>TRBJ1-5|TRBV20-1|many|TRBD1
CSALRGTGPLNQPQHF
TGCAGTGCTCTAAGGGGGACAGGGCCCTTGAATCAGCCCCAGCATTTT
>TRBJ2-7|TRBV19|few|TRBD1
CASSILGTDSYEQYF
TGTGCCAGTAGTATACTCGGGACAGACTCCTACGAGCAGTACTTC
>TRBJ1-2|TRBV28|many|TRBD1
CASRDRGPGGYTF
TGTGCCAGCAGAGACAGGGGGCCCGGTGGCTACACCTTC
>TRBJ2-7|TRBV11-2|NA|TRBD2
CASSLEGLALEQYF
TGTGCCAGCAGCTTAGAGGGACTAGCGCTTGAGCAGTACTTC
>TRBJ2-7|TRBV10-3|NA|TRBD2
CAITSIAGATEQYF
TGTGCCATCACCAGTATAGCGGGAGCGACCGAGCAGTACTTC
>TRBJ2-3|TRBV29-1|many|TRBD1
CSARTGTASTDTQYF
TGCAGCGCCCGAACCGGGACAGCTAGCACAGATACGCAGTATTTT
>TRBJ1-1|TRBV5-5|many|NA
CASSLGPTGTEAFF
TGTGCCAGCAGCTTGGGGCCGACCGGGACTGAAGCTTTCTTT
>TRBJ2-3|TRBV20-1|many|NA
CSAVRDNTDTQYF
TGCAGTGCCGTCCGGGACAACACAGATACGCAGTATTTT
>TRBJ1-1|TRBV7-3|many|TRBD1
CASSWTGVTEAFF
TGTGCCAGCAGCTGGACAGGGGTAACTGAAGCTTTCTTT
>TRBJ2-3|TRBV7-9|NA|TRBD1
CASSLAGGRRTDTQYF
TGTGCCAGCAGCTTAGCAGGGGGCCGGAGGACAGATACGCAGTATTTT